The T cell receptor beta chain under discussion was sequenced for a study of T-cell memory formation after mild COVID-19. As for the study in general: Most TCR clusters belonged to a single donor.

Overall study results and limits: There was no confirmation that second-wave clones peaking on day 37 were SARS-CoV-2 specific. Cross-reactive memory seemingly joined, as some responding clones were found in pre-infection memory.

CDR3 length equals 13 residues. Per the germline V gene, CDR1 is ENHRY and CDR2 is SYGVKD. TCRdb reanalysed the 5' RACE reads using MiXCR and keeps one entry per CDR3 protein. The data hold around 130,000 distinct CDR3 sequences, with over 15% observed a single time. This clonotype occurred a few times. As yet, its antigen is unknown. The junction shows a germline mismatch at one end, possibly a read error. V and J are TRBV10-3 and TRBJ1-1; the D is unclear. The clonotype originates from a young man who had mild COVID-19 (a few samples of this study predate the infection). Cell type and time point are not known. The sequenced material came from PBMCs or a T cell subset sorted from them (not recorded which). The CDR3 loop is CAITEVMDTEAFF. CDR3 sequence (DNA): TGTGCCATCACTGAGGTGATGGACACTGAAGCTTTCTTT.